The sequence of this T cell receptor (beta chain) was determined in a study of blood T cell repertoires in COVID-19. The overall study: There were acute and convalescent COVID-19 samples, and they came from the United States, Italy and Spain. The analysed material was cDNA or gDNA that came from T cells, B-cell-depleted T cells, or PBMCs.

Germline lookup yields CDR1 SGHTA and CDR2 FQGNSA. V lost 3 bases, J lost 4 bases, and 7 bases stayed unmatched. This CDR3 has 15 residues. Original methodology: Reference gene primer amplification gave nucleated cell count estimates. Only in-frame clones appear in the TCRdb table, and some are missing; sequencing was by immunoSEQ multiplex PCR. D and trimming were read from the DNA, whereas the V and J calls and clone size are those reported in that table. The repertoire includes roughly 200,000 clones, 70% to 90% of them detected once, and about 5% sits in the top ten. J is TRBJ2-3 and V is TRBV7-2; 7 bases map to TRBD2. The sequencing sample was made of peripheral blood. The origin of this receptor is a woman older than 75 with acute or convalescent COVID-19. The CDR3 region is CASSLGGTSADTQYF. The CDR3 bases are TGTGCCAGCAGCTTGGGAGGTACTAGCGCAGATACGCAGTATTTT.